The 22 T cell receptor beta chains below all came from one sample that was sequenced in a study of blood T cell repertoires in COVID-19. Some clones are missing from TCRdb's copy, which holds only in-frame ones; the method was immunoSEQ multiplex PCR. The table lists about 250,000 clones, more than 70% of them singletons, with about 5.4% in the top ten. Sequencing was performed on peripheral blood. The receptors come from an elderly woman with COVID-19, enrolled during active disease.

Comment on this clone: Within the sample, other DNA sequences also encode this same CDR3. The rearrangement links TRBV5-1 to TRBJ2-5; D is unclear. The CDR3 is 11 amino acids. Germline CDR1 reads SGHRS; CDR2 reads YFSETQ. Trimming shortened V by 1 base and J by 5 bases, and 3 bases separated the two germline ends. CDR3 nucleotide sequence: TGCGCCAGCAGCTTGCAGGAGACCCAGTACTTC. Its protein is CASSLQETQYF.

This chain uses TRBV29-1 with TRBJ1-3; D is unclear. The CDR3 contains 13 residues. Between the trimmed V and J ends, which lost 3 bases and 8 bases, there was a span of 14 bases. Germline V gene sequence: CDR1 SQVTM, CDR2 ANQGSEA. The CDR3 DNA reads as TGCAGCGTTGACCGGAGGCGGAGGGACACCATATATTTT. Encoded protein: CSVDRRRRDTIYF.

The chain carries TRBV2 and TRBJ1-1, with D possibly TRBD1 on 6 matching bases. CDR1 and CDR2 from the germline V gene are SNHLY and FYNNEI. The CDR3 consists of 16 residues. Trimming removed 1 base from V and 10 bases from J, with 22 bases in between. The CDR3 reads CASSEGGGQRSRGAFF. DNA of the CDR3: TGTGCCAGCAGTGAAGGCGGGGGACAACGCTCCCGGGGAGCTTTCTTT.

The chain recombines TRBV2 with TRBJ2-2; 11 bases are a match to TRBD1. V lost 6 bases to trimming and J lost 7 bases; unmatched junction nucleotides: 7. CDR1 is SNHLY, CDR2 FYNNEI, per germline. The CDR3 is 15 amino acids. CDR3 residues: CASRGDRGKFGELFF. The CDR3 coding sequence is TGTGCCAGCAGAGGGGACAGGGGGAAATTCGGGGAGCTGTTTTTT.

The genes are TRBV9 and TRBJ1-2; 11 nucleotides align to TRBD1. The CDR3 totals 14 residues. The junction had 5 bases not matched to a gene; V was cut back by 4 bases and J by 6 bases. Germline V gene lookup returns CDR1 SGDLS and CDR2 YYNGEE. The CDR3 sequence: CASSLRTGGNGYTF. DNA of the CDR3: TGTGCCAGCAGCTTGAGGACAGGGGGCAATGGCTACACCTTC.

This clone was detected once. The genes are TRBV19 and TRBJ1-4; 7 nucleotides match TRBD1. Germline V lookup: CDR1 LNHDA, CDR2 SQIVND (reference sequence). The CDR3 contains 16 residues. V was pared by 6 bases and J by 5 bases, with 12 bases of the junction left unmatched. CDR3 nucleotide sequence: TGTGCCAGTAGCTCCCAACAGACAGGGATAAATGAAAAACTGTTTTTT. Encoded protein: CASSSQQTGINEKLFF. Full variable domain (outside the CDR3, taken from reference TRBV19 and TRBJ1-4): DGGITQSPKYLFRKEGQNVTLSCEQNLNHDAMYWYRQDPGQGLRLIYYSQIVNDFQKGDIAEGYSVSREKKESFPLTVTSAQKNPTAFYLCASSSQQTGINEKLFFGSGTQLSVL.

This chain joins TRBV6-5 and TRBJ1-5; TRBD1 might be the D (6 bases). The CDR3 spans 12 residues. Germline V CDR1 and CDR2: MNHEY, SVGAGI. V lost 7 bases and J lost 16, with 20 bases in between. The CDR3 DNA follows: TGTGCCAGCACCGGACAGTGGGAGTTATTACATTTT. Encoded protein: CASTGQWELLHF.

The CDR3 here is CASTQTSGTEAFF. CDR3 DNA: TGTGCCAGCACTCAAACCTCGGGGACTGAAGCTTTCTTT. The chain combines TRBV6-5 with TRBJ1-1; D remains ambiguous. V was shortened by 7 bases and J by 5 bases, with 14 bases between the two germline ends. The CDR3 spans 13 residues. Germline CDR1 MNHEY, CDR2 SVGAGI.

This chain connects TRBV5-6 to TRBJ2-7; perhaps TRBD2 as D (7 bases). The CDR3 is 14 residues long. The germline V and J ends were trimmed by 2 bases and 1 base, with 10 bases remaining between them. Germline CDR1 is SGHDT and CDR2 is YYEEEE. The CDR3 sequence is CASSLRGGSYEQYV. The CDR3 DNA reads as TGTGCCAGCAGCTTAAGGGGGGGTTCCTACGAGCAGTACGTC.

This clone was counted a single time. The DNA for the CDR3 is TGTGCCTGTAAGATAGGGACAGCGAACACCGGGGAGCTGTTTTTT. Its protein product is CACKIGTANTGELFF. The chain carries TRBV7-6 and TRBJ2-2; 7 bases fit TRBD1. The CDR3 is 15 residues long. Germline CDR1 is SGHVS and CDR2 is FNYEAQ. V shed 11 bases and J 0 bases; nucleotides not matched to a gene: 9. Together with reference TRBV7-6 and TRBJ2-2, the CDR3 gives the full variable domain: GAGVSQSPRYKVTKRGQDVALRCDPISGHVSLYWYRQALGQGPEFLTYFNYEAQQDKSGLPNDRFSAERPEGSISTLTIQRTEQRDSAMYRCACKIGTANTGELFFGEGSRLTVL.

V and J are TRBV27 and TRBJ1-6; weak D call: TRBD1 (5 bases). The CDR3 covers 14 residues. Looked up from germline, CDR1 is MNHEY and CDR2 is SMNVEV (reference sequence). V lost 4 bases and J lost 7, with 11 bases in between. CDR3 nucleotides: TGTGCCAGCAGTTGGGCAGGGAAGAATTCACCCCTCCACTTT. Encoded protein: CASSWAGKNSPLHF.

The table lists this clone with a few counts. The chain combines TRBV30 with TRBJ1-1; D not certain. The CDR3 contains 13 residues. Trimming removed 0 bases at V and 2 bases at J, with 7 bases between. Germline V gene data show CDR1 as GTSNPN and CDR2 as SVGIG (reference sequence). CDR3 protein: CAWSVEANTEAFF. The CDR3, as DNA: TGTGCCTGGAGTGTAGAAGCCAACACTGAAGCTTTCTTT.

The rearrangement links TRBV6-6 to TRBJ2-7, with TRBD2 matching 10 bases. The CDR3 runs to 15 residues. Germline values: CDR1 MNHNY, CDR2 SVGAGI (reference sequence). V lost 7 bases, J lost 3 bases, and 9 bases stayed unmatched. CDR3 residues: CASTSSGGRFYEQYV. The CDR3 DNA follows: TGTGCCAGCACTTCTAGCGGGGGCCGATTCTACGAGCAGTACGTC.

V is TRBV2 and J is TRBJ2-3; perhaps TRBD2 as D (6 bases). Germline loops: CDR1 SNHLY, CDR2 FYNNEI. Deletions cut 8 bases from V and 3 bases from J, with 15 bases between. The CDR3 consists of 14 residues. CDR3 sequence (DNA): TGTGCCAGCCTCGGCGGGGTAACAACAGATACGCAGTATTTT. It is translated as CASLGGVTTDTQYF.

The chain recombines TRBV2 with TRBJ1-1; 8 bases map to TRBD1. Germline values: CDR1 SNHLY, CDR2 FYNNEI. The CDR3 has 13 amino acids. The V and J ends lost 8 bases and 5 bases, in that order; junction bases with no gene match: 7. The CDR3 sequence is CASSQTGVTEAFF. As DNA, the CDR3 is TGTGCCAGCTCCCAGACAGGGGTAACTGAAGCTTTCTTT.

About this clone: Different DNA sequences within this sample yield the same CDR3. The chain joins TRBV12-3 or TRBV12-4 to TRBJ1-2; D uncertain. V gave up 6 bases and J gave up 1 base, with 9 bases separating them. CDR3 size: 13 residues. This CDR3 reads CASSPTDNYGYTF. CDR3 nucleotides: TGTGCCAGCAGCCCAACAGATAACTATGGCTACACCTTC.

The V and J genes are TRBV12-3 or TRBV12-4 and TRBJ2-5, with D possibly being TRBD2 (5 bases). Trimming took 5 bases from V and 5 from J, leaving 12 bases between them. The CDR3 spans 13 residues. CDR3: CASSVGGRETQYF. For the CDR3, the DNA is TGTGCCAGCAGTGTGGGCGGGCGGGAGACCCAGTACTTC.

The rearrangement uses TRBV6-6 and TRBJ2-1, with 8 bases identical to TRBD2. The CDR3 sequence is 15 residues long. J gave up 4 bases and V 2 bases, and 4 bases lay outside the gene matches. Germline V gives CDR1 MNHNY, CDR2 SVGAGI (reference sequence). The chain's CDR3 is CASSYQAGDYNEQFF. CDR3 bases: TGTGCCAGCAGTTACCAAGCGGGGGATTACAATGAGCAGTTCTTC.

The rearrangement joins TRBV5-4 to TRBJ1-6, with D possibly matching TRBD1 (5 bases). Trimming took 4 bases from V and 6 from J, leaving 11 bases between them. Looked up from germline, CDR1 is SGHNT and CDR2 is YYREEE (reference sequence). This CDR3 is 14 amino acids long. For the CDR3, the DNA is TGTGCCAGCAGCCCCGGGACTGGTAATTCACCCCTCCACTTT. Protein product: CASSPGTGNSPLHF.

The chain carries TRBV9 and TRBJ2-3, with 11 bases lining up with TRBD2. Germline-derived CDR1 and CDR2 are SGDLS and YYNGEE. The length of the CDR3 is 16 residues. V was pared by 3 bases and J by 1 base, with 4 bases of the junction left unmatched. The CDR3 sequence is CASSGHSGGGTDTQYF. Written as DNA, the CDR3 is TGTGCCAGCAGCGGACATAGCGGGGGGGGCACAGATACGCAGTATTTT.

The chain combines TRBV29-1 with TRBJ1-2, with TRBD1 matching 12 bases. This CDR3 is built from 13 residues. The germline gives CDR1 SQVTM, CDR2 ANQGSEA. Trimming removed 6 bases from V and 5 bases from J; junction bases left unmatched: 4. Here the CDR3 reads CSVRDRGQYGYTF. In DNA, the CDR3 is TGCAGCGTGAGGGACAGGGGGCAATATGGCTACACCTTC. Complete variable domain (other parts from reference TRBV29-1 and TRBJ1-2): SAVISQKPSRDICQRGTSLTIQCQVDSQVTMMFWYRQQPGQSLTLIATANQGSEATYESGFVIDKFPISRPNLTFSTLTVSNMSPEDSSIYLCSVRDRGQYGYTFGSGTRLTVV.

The chain couples TRBV28 to TRBJ2-7, with TRBD1 matching 8 bases. The CDR3 extends over 15 amino acids. Germline values: CDR1 MDHEN, CDR2 SYDVKM. The J segment lost 2 bases and the V segment lost 4 bases, leaving 7 bases of the junction unmatched. As DNA, the CDR3 is TGTGCCAGCAGTTCGGGACAGGTTGGAACCTACGAGCAGTACTTC. As protein: CASSSGQVGTYEQYF.